The rows below give T cell receptor beta chains drawn from one sample of a study of blood T cell repertoires in COVID-19. Repertoires were generated with immunoSEQ multiplex PCR, while TCRdb's copy carries only in-frame clones and drops some. The sample has 200,000 or so clones, around 82% seen once. The specimen was PBMCs or T cells enriched from blood (not recorded which). Receptor source: a man aged 40-49 years who had recovered from COVID-19. Each CDR3 is given with its conserved first and last residue. The order of the fields is clone size, D gene, J gene, V gene, CDR3 DNA, CDR3 protein. A D gene is named only where the DNA matches it firmly. A clone size is listed for some rows: how often the clone was seen (once, few, many), or a class if it is expanded.

>NA|NA|TRBJ1-2|TRBV4-1
TGCGCCAGCAGCCAAGAAGGTACGGGGGGGAACTATGGCTACACCTTC
CASSQEGTGGNYGYTF
>many|TRBD1|TRBJ1-1|TRBV2
TGTGCCAGCAGTGACTTGTACACAGGGGCGGTGAACACTGAAGCTTTCTTT
CASSDLYTGAVNTEAFF
>few|TRBD1|TRBJ1-1|TRBV19
TGTGCCAGTATTGGGGACAGGGACCGGGCCGAAGCTTTCTTT
CASIGDRDRAEAFF
>few|TRBD1|TRBJ1-2|TRBV29-1
TGCAGCGTTGAACCCCAGTCCGGGACAGGGGGAAAGGATGGCTACACCTTC
CSVEPQSGTGGKDGYTF
>once|NA|TRBJ1-2|TRBV4-1
TGCGCCAGCAGCCAGGAAACAGGAACGTCTAACTATGGCTACACCTTC
CASSQETGTSNYGYTF
>NA|TRBD1|TRBJ1-1|TRBV5-1
TGCGCCAGCAGCCCGCGGAGGACAGGGGAGGGGACTGAAGCTTTCTTT
CASSPRRTGEGTEAFF
>NA|NA|TRBJ1-2|TRBV2
TGTGCCAGCAGTGTTCCCCAAGGGGCGGTCTATGGCTACACCTTC
CASSVPQGAVYGYTF
>NA|NA|TRBJ1-5|TRBV5-1
TGCGCCAGCAGCTTAGCAGGGGACAGCAATCAGCCCCAGCATTTT
CASSLAGDSNQPQHF
>NA|TRBD2|TRBJ2-5|TRBV24-1
TGTGCCACCAGTGGGCCTTCCGGGACTAGAGGAGAGACCCAGTACTTC
CATSGPSGTRGETQYF
>NA|TRBD2|TRBJ2-2|TRBV10-2
TGCGCCAGCAGTGAGCTTCGCGGGGGATTCGCTCCCGGGGAGCTGTTTTTT
CASSELRGGFAPGELFF
>NA|TRBD1|TRBJ2-5|TRBV6-6
TGTGCCAGCAGTTACACCGGGACAGGGGGGCAAGAGACCCAGTACTTC
CASSYTGTGGQETQYF
>NA|NA|TRBJ1-5|TRBV7-9
TGTGCCAGCAGTTATAGCAATCAGCCCCAGCATTTT
CASSYSNQPQHF
>NA|TRBD1|TRBJ1-1|TRBV6-5
TGTGCCAGCCGACTACAGGGGGTGAACACTGAAGCTTTCTTT
CASRLQGVNTEAFF
>once|NA|TRBJ1-4|TRBV7-9
TGTGCCAGCAGCCCCCTTAGGGGACATAATGAAAAACTGTTTTTT
CASSPLRGHNEKLFF
>NA|TRBD2|TRBJ2-1|TRBV19
TGTGCCAGTAGCCCGGGACTAGCGGGGGGGCCCTCCTACAATGAGCAGTTCTTC
CASSPGLAGGPSYNEQFF
>NA|TRBD2|TRBJ2-4|TRBV5-5
TGTGCCAGCAGCTGGGGTTCGGGTAGCGGGGGATTGTTAAACATTCAGTACTTC
CASSWGSGSGGLLNIQYF
>NA|NA|TRBJ1-1|TRBV21-1
TGTGCCAGCAGCAAGGGAGAAGCTTCATGGGACACTGAAGCTTTCTTT
CASSKGEASWDTEAFF
>NA|TRBD1|TRBJ2-1|TRBV6-5
TGTGCCAGCGGGCTGGGACAGGGGGGGATTGAGCAGTTCTTC
CASGLGQGGIEQFF
>NA|TRBD1|TRBJ1-2|TRBV12-3/TRBV12-4
TGTGCCAGCAGGGCGACAGGGTATGGCTACACCTTC
CASRATGYGYTF
>once|TRBD1|TRBJ1-1|TRBV19
TGTGCCAGTAGTGTCCGGACAGGGAGTACTGAAGCTTTCTTT
CASSVRTGSTEAFF
>NA|TRBD1|TRBJ1-5|TRBV4-1
TGCGCCAGCAGCCTAGGGACAGGGGGCGGTCAGCCCCAGCATTTT
CASSLGTGGGQPQHF
>NA|TRBD1|TRBJ1-5|TRBV5-1
TGCGCCAGCAGCTTACAGGGGGAAAGCAATCAGCCCCAGCATTTT
CASSLQGESNQPQHF
>NA|NA|TRBJ1-3|TRBV6-1
TGTGCCAGCAGTGATGAGAGGGAACCCCTCTCTGGAAACACCATATATTTT
CASSDEREPLSGNTIYF
>once|NA|TRBJ2-1|TRBV6-5
TGTGCCAGCAACGAGGATTCCTACAATGAGCAGTTCTTC
CASNEDSYNEQFF
>NA|TRBD2|TRBJ2-5|TRBV4-1
TGCGCCAGCAGCCAAGATTCCAGCGGGGGAGCAGAGACCCAGTACTTC
CASSQDSSGGAETQYF
>few|NA|TRBJ1-1|TRBV3-1/TRBV3-2
TGTGCCAGCAGCCCTGCGGGGCGGGAGACTGAAGCTTTCTTT
CASSPAGRETEAFF
>NA|NA|TRBJ2-2|TRBV11-2
TGTGCCAGCAGCCAACGGCAGGGGATGAACACCGGGGAGCTGTTTTTT
CASSQRQGMNTGELFF
>NA|TRBD2|TRBJ2-3|TRBV9
TGTGCCAGCAGCTTCAGACTAGCCCCTAGCACAGATACGCAGTATTTT
CASSFRLAPSTDTQYF
>NA|TRBD2|TRBJ2-5|TRBV29-1
TGCAGCACTGGGGAGGGAAACCCTAGCGCGGCCCAGTACTTC
CSTGEGNPSAAQYF
>NA|TRBD1|TRBJ1-2|TRBV5-6
TGTGCCAGCAGCCAGGACCCGGGCAGGGGGGATGGCTACACCTTC
CASSQDPGRGDGYTF
>NA|NA|TRBJ1-2|TRBV4-1
TGCGCCAGCAGCCACAGAGCCAGAGGGTATGGCTACACCTTC
CASSHRARGYGYTF
>NA|TRBD1|TRBJ1-2|TRBV3-1/TRBV3-2
TGTGCCAGCAGCCAAGCGGCAGGGGGCGCTTATGGCTACACCTTC
CASSQAAGGAYGYTF
>NA|NA|TRBJ1-2|TRBV9
TGTGCCAGCAGCGTAGACAGTGACTATGGCTACACCTTC
CASSVDSDYGYTF
>few|TRBD1|TRBJ1-2|TRBV4-3
TGCGCCAGCAGCCAAGAAGTGGACAGGCATTTCTATGGCTACACCTTC
CASSQEVDRHFYGYTF
>once|TRBD2|TRBJ2-7|TRBV7-3
TGTGCCAGCAGTTCTAGCGGGGACTCGTACGAGCAGTACTTC
CASSSSGDSYEQYF
>NA|TRBD1|TRBJ1-1|TRBV7-9
TGTGCCAGCACCCCTATGTCCCAGGGGGCGTCTGAAGCTTTCTTT
CASTPMSQGASEAFF
>NA|TRBD1|TRBJ2-5|TRBV10-3
TGTGCCATCAGTGAGCCGACAGGGCTAGAAACGCAAGAGACCCAGTACTTC
CAISEPTGLETQETQYF
>NA|NA|TRBJ1-1|TRBV18
TGTGCCAGCTCACCATATAACACTGAAGCTTTCTTT
CASSPYNTEAFF
>NA|TRBD2|TRBJ2-3|TRBV3-1/TRBV3-2
TGTGCCAGCAGCCAAGTTGGTCTAGCGGGGGGTAGTAGGGCAGATACGCAGTATTTT
CASSQVGLAGGSRADTQYF
>NA|TRBD1|TRBJ1-4|TRBV7-2
TGTGCCAGCAGCTCTCAGGGGGCGCTGTATGAAAAACTGTTTTTT
CASSSQGALYEKLFF
>NA|NA|TRBJ1-1|TRBV6-1
TGTGCCAGCAGTGAGAACAGAGACACTGAAGCTTTCTTT
CASSENRDTEAFF
>NA|NA|TRBJ2-3|TRBV29-1
TGCAGCGTTGAAGGTCCGGGAGATACGCAGTATTTT
CSVEGPGDTQYF
>few|NA|TRBJ1-2|TRBV5-4
TGTGCCAGCAGCTTGGCACAGGGTTTAGTTGACTATGGCTACACCTTC
CASSLAQGLVDYGYTF
>NA|NA|TRBJ1-1|TRBV5-6
TGTGCCAGCAGCTTTTTGAGGGCAGAAGCTTTCTTT
CASSFLRAEAFF
>NA|NA|TRBJ1-5|TRBV7-2
TGTGCCAGCAGCTTAGATTCAGGGAATCGGCCCCAGCATTTT
CASSLDSGNRPQHF